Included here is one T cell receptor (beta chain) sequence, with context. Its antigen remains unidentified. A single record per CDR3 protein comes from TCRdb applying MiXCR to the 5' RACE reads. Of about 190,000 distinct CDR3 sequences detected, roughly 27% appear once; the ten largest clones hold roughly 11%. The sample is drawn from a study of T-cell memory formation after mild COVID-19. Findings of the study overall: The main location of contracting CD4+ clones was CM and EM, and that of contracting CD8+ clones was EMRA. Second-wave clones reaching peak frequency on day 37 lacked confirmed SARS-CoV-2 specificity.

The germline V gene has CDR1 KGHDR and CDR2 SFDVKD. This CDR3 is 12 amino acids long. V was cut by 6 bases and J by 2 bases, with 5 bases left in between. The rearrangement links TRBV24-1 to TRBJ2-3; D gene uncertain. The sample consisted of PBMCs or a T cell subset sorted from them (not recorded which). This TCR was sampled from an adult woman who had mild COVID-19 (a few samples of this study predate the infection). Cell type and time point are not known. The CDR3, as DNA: TGTGCCACCAGTTTGTCCACAGATACGCAGTATTTT. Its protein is CATSLSTDTQYF.